Below are 31 T cell receptor beta chains sequenced from a single sample in a study of blood T cell repertoires in COVID-19 (dated by TCRdb to about 2020). The receptor library was made with the immunoSEQ multiplex PCR assay. The table was pulled from immuneACCESS by TCRdb, which kept in-frame rearrangements only. Such tables lose some clones; where checked, under half of the loss comes from unresolved V genes, and the rest has no known cause. This sample has under 95,000 clones in its table, and over 65% of those were observed once. The ten most abundant clones make up more than 5% of the sample. The sample comprised peripheral blood. The receptors originated from a man over 45 with active or convalescent COVID-19.

The V and J genes are TRBV6-2 or TRBV6-3 and TRBJ2-7, with 7 bases aligning to TRBD2. V lost 5 bases and J lost 0; bases outside the gene matches: 10. The V gene's germline CDR1 is MNHEY and CDR2 SVGEGT. The CDR3 extends over 16 amino acids. Here the CDR3 reads CASSGTTSVSSYEQYF. CDR3 in DNA: TGTGCCAGCAGTGGCACCACTAGCGTCTCCTCCTACGAGCAGTACTTC.

The chain joins TRBV18 to TRBJ2-2, with 8 bases fitting TRBD1. V was pared by 3 bases and J by 6 bases, with 6 bases of the junction left unmatched. Germline V gene lookup returns CDR1 KGHSH and CDR2 LQKENI. The CDR3 length is 15 residues. The CDR3 nucleotides are TGTGCCAGCTCACCCGGACAGGGAAACTCCGGGGAGCTGTTTTTT. Translated, it gives CASSPGQGNSGELFF.

The chain recombines TRBV7-6 with TRBJ2-7, with 7 positions matching TRBD1. The CDR3 is 14 amino acids. J lost 0 bases, V lost 5 bases, and 4 bases had no gene match. CDR1 is SGHVS, CDR2 FNYEAQ, per germline. The CDR3 here is CASSPGQLSYEQYF. For the CDR3, the DNA is TGTGCCAGCAGCCCGGGACAGCTCTCCTACGAGCAGTACTTC.

This clone is a singleton in its sample. The chain combines TRBV6-6 with TRBJ1-2; D gene ambiguous. There are 12 residues in the CDR3. V was clipped by 2 bases and J by 8 bases, with 9 bases between them. Looked up from germline, CDR1 is MNHNY and CDR2 is SVGAGI (reference sequence). The CDR3 DNA follows: TGTGCCAGCAGTTACCCCACTATGGGCTACACCTTC. This encodes CASSYPTMGYTF.

The chain recombines TRBV9 with TRBJ1-5; TRBD1 matches at 9 bases. The germline CDR1 and CDR2 sequences are SGDLS and YYNGEE. V shed 3 bases and J 2 bases; nucleotides not matched to a gene: 9. This CDR3 is built from 17 residues. This CDR3 is CASSAVGTGYGNQPQHF. The CDR3 DNA is TGTGCCAGCAGCGCCGTTGGGACAGGGTATGGCAATCAGCCCCAGCATTTT.

V is TRBV24-1 and J is TRBJ2-2; TRBD1 matches at 8 bases. V shed 9 bases, J shed 4 bases, and the junction held 6 bases outside the gene matches. Germline CDR1 and CDR2: KGHDR and SFDVKD. The CDR3 extends over 14 amino acids. The CDR3 here is CATEGQGATGELFF. DNA of the CDR3: TGTGCCACCGAAGGACAGGGTGCCACCGGGGAGCTGTTTTTT.

This clone was detected a few times. The rearrangement joins TRBV11-2 to TRBJ2-1; D perhaps matches TRBD1 (6 bases). From germline, CDR1 is SGHAT and CDR2 FQNNGV. CDR3 size: 12 residues. V shed 6 bases and J shed 7 bases, with 10 bases lying between them. The chain's CDR3 is CASSYQGNEQFF. The CDR3 DNA reads TGTGCCAGCAGTTATCAGGGGAATGAGCAGTTCTTC.

The V and J genes are TRBV4-3 and TRBJ1-6; 8 bases fit TRBD1. In germline, CDR1 is LGHNA, CDR2 YSLEER. V was clipped by 0 bases and J by 6 bases; unmatched bases: 10. The CDR3 is 18 residues long. As DNA, the CDR3 is TGCGCCAGCAGCCAAGATTCTCTCTCCACAGGGGGTAATTCACCCCTCCACTTT. It encodes CASSQDSLSTGGNSPLHF.

This chain connects TRBV6-5 to TRBJ1-6; TRBD1 might be the D (6 bases). Germline assignment: CDR1 MNHEY and CDR2 SVGAGI. V lost 9 bases to trimming and J lost 10 bases, with 16 bases between them. CDR3 length: 13 residues. CDR3 DNA sequence: TGTGCCAGTGAACAGGGTGTAGGCTCACCCCTCCACTTT. It is translated as CASEQGVGSPLHF.

V gene TRBV2 combines with J gene TRBJ2-1; the match to TRBD2 covers 7 bases. The ends lost 7 bases at V and 4 bases at J; junction bases unmatched: 4. The V gene's germline CDR1 is SNHLY and CDR2 FYNNEI. The CDR3 length is 13 residues. The CDR3 nucleotides read TGTGCCAGCACGGGGGGTAGGTACAATGAGCAGTTCTTC. This codes for CASTGGRYNEQFF.

This clone has just one count. The chain combines TRBV10-2 with TRBJ1-1, with D tentatively TRBD1 (6 bases). The V gene's germline CDR1 is WSHSY and CDR2 SAAADI. Trimming took 7 bases from V and 1 from J, leaving 10 bases between them. The CDR3 loop spans 13 amino acids. The CDR3 protein is CASTPGANTEAFF. The DNA of the CDR3 is TGCGCCAGCACCCCAGGGGCGAACACTGAAGCTTTCTTT.

J is TRBJ2-5 and V is TRBV25-1, with a weak D call TRBD1 (6 bases). The germline V gene encodes CDR1 MGHDK and CDR2 SYGVNS. The ends were cut back, 4 bases at V and 2 bases at J, with 14 bases in the middle. The CDR3 sequence is 15 residues long. CDR3 sequence reads: CASSGSRGWQETQYF. The CDR3 DNA reads as TGTGCCAGCAGTGGGTCCAGGGGTTGGCAAGAGACCCAGTACTTC.

The rearrangement joins TRBV25-1 to TRBJ1-6; 8 bases match TRBD1. V was pared by 8 bases and J by 8 bases, with 8 bases of the junction left unmatched. Germline assignment: CDR1 MGHDK and CDR2 SYGVNS. The CDR3 spans 14 residues. In nucleotides, the CDR3 is TGTGCCAGCGGGATGACAGGGGCGCATTCACCCCTCCACTTT. This gives the protein CASGMTGAHSPLHF.

The V and J genes are TRBV7-9 and TRBJ1-2; D is unclear. The V end was cut by 5 bases, the J end by 8 bases, with 15 bases between. This CDR3 has 13 amino acids. Germline V gene lookup returns CDR1 SEHNR and CDR2 FQNEAQ (reference sequence). CDR3 region: CASSPGQSGGYTF. The CDR3 DNA follows: TGTGCCAGCAGCCCGGGCCAGAGCGGGGGCTACACCTTC.

The table lists this clone with many counts. The chain carries TRBV6-2 or TRBV6-3 and TRBJ2-2; 9 bases map to TRBD1. This CDR3 spans 16 amino acids. The V and J ends lost 0 bases and 6 bases, in that order; junction bases with no gene match: 5. CDR1 and CDR2 from the germline V gene are MNHEY and SVGEGT. The CDR3 here is CASSYSGQGHAGELFF. Here the CDR3 DNA reads TGTGCCAGCAGTTACTCGGGACAGGGACACGCCGGGGAGCTGTTTTTT.

CDR3 nucleotide sequence: TGCAGCGTTGCGCTAGCCCATCCAAATGAGCAGTTCTTC. Translating it yields CSVALAHPNEQFF. V usage is TRBV29-1 and J usage is TRBJ2-1; tentatively, D is TRBD2 (5 bases). CDR1 SQVTM and CDR2 ANQGSEA come from the germline V gene. The CDR3 is 13 residues long. V lost 4 bases to trimming and J lost 7 bases, with 14 bases between them.

The DNA for the CDR3 is TGTGCCAGCAGTTACAGGACAGAAAGCAATCAGCCCCAGCATTTT. Protein sequence: CASSYRTESNQPQHF. The chain is built from TRBV6-6 and TRBJ1-5, with TRBD1 as a possible D gene (6 bases). The CDR3 runs 15 residues. V was clipped by 2 bases and J by 1 base, with 9 bases between them. Germline lookup yields CDR1 MNHNY and CDR2 SVGAGI (reference sequence).

The genes are TRBV6-5 and TRBJ1-2; 8 bases agree with TRBD1. The CDR3 totals 14 residues. Germline V gene data show CDR1 as MNHEY and CDR2 as SVGAGI. V shed 6 bases, J shed 7 bases, and the junction held 10 bases outside the gene matches. CDR3 sequence reads: CASRSGQGTGGYTF. DNA of the CDR3: TGTGCCAGCAGATCTGGACAGGGAACAGGTGGCTACACCTTC.

This clone was seen only a few times. The rearrangement uses TRBV19 and TRBJ1-5; the D is unclear. The CDR3 extends over 14 amino acids. In germline, CDR1 is LNHDA, CDR2 SQIVND (reference sequence). With 5 bases removed from V and 0 bases from J, the gap between germline ends came to 8 bases. The CDR3 spells CASSGLHSNQPQHF. In nucleotides, the CDR3 is TGTGCCAGTAGTGGCTTACATAGCAATCAGCCCCAGCATTTT.

This sequence joins TRBV4-1 and TRBJ1-6, with D unresolved. The CDR3 covers 18 residues. CDR1 MGHRA and CDR2 YSYEKL come from the germline V gene. The V gene lost 4 bases and the J gene lost 3 bases, with 19 bases spanning the gap. The CDR3 protein is CASSRKPEDVLYNSPLHF. The CDR3 DNA is TGCGCCAGCAGCCGAAAGCCGGAGGACGTTCTCTATAATTCACCCCTCCACTTT.

This clone ranks as large. The chain uses TRBV7-3 and TRBJ1-6; the D is unclear. V dropped 4 bases and J dropped 8 bases, with 3 bases sitting between them. Germline V gene lookup returns CDR1 SGHTA and CDR2 FQGTGA. CDR3 length: 11 residues. The CDR3 bases are TGTGCCAGCAGCTCTGATTCACCCCTCCACTTT. Translation gives CASSSDSPLHF. The full variable domain, completed using reference TRBV7-3 and TRBJ1-6, is GAGVSQTPSNKVTEKGKYVELRCDPISGHTALYWYRQSLGQGPEFLIYFQGTGAADDSGLPNDRFFAVRPEGSVSTLKIQRTERGDSAVYLCASSSDSPLHFGNGTRLTVT.

V gene TRBV11-2 combines with J gene TRBJ2-7, with 10 bases fitting TRBD2. The V gene end was trimmed by 2 bases and the J gene end by 3 bases; junction bases not matched to a gene: 4. CDR3 length: 15 residues. From germline, CDR1 is SGHAT and CDR2 FQNNGV. The CDR3 DNA reads as TGTGCCAGCAGCTTAATAGCGGGGGGCCTCTACGAGCAGTACTTC. Translated, it gives CASSLIAGGLYEQYF.

This chain joins TRBV27 and TRBJ2-3; TRBD2 agrees at 9 bases. The CDR3 is made up of 17 amino acids. Germline trimming cut 2 bases from V and 2 bases from J; bases unmatched to any gene: 8. Germline V gene sequence: CDR1 MNHEY, CDR2 SMNVEV (reference sequence). In DNA, the CDR3 is TGTGCCAGCAGTTTACTCCTCGTAGCGGGGGACACAGATACGCAGTATTTT. It translates to CASSLLLVAGDTDTQYF.

This sequence joins TRBV18 and TRBJ2-1; D might be TRBD1 (6 bases). The CDR3 is 16 residues long. V was shortened by 1 base and J by 4 bases, with 14 bases between the two germline ends. Germline V gives CDR1 KGHSH, CDR2 LQKENI. CDR3 bases: TGTGCCAGCTCACCACTAGAGGGGGTGGAATACAATGAGCAGTTCTTC. This sequence encodes CASSPLEGVEYNEQFF. Supplemented by reference TRBV18 and TRBJ2-1, the full variable domain reads NAGVMQNPRHLVRRRGQEARLRCSPMKGHSHVYWYRQLPEEGLKFMVYLQKENIIDESGMPKERFSAEFPKEGPSILRIQQVVRGDSAAYFCASSPLEGVEYNEQFFGPGTRLTVL.

This chain links TRBV6-5 with TRBJ2-5, with D possibly being TRBD1 (5 bases). V was shortened by 5 bases and J by 4 bases, with 14 bases between the two germline ends. This CDR3 is built from 14 residues. CDR1 is MNHEY and CDR2 is SVGAGI in the germline V gene. This CDR3 is CASSPGWGGETQYF. CDR3 in DNA: TGTGCCAGCAGTCCGGGCTGGGGCGGAGAGACCCAGTACTTC.

The chain recombines TRBV11-3 with TRBJ2-1; 9 nucleotides align to TRBD2. The CDR3 is 16 amino acids. V lost 5 bases and J lost 9; bases outside the gene matches: 14. Per germline, CDR1 SGHNT and CDR2 YENEEA. The chain's CDR3 is CASSPRTSAWVGEQFF. CDR3 in DNA: TGTGCCAGCAGCCCCCGGACTAGCGCGTGGGTGGGTGAGCAGTTCTTC.

The CDR3 coding sequence is TGTGCCAGCAACTCGCGGGGGGTCACAGATACGCAGTATTTT. Protein: CASNSRGVTDTQYF. The chain recombines TRBV2 with TRBJ2-3; 8 bases line up with TRBD2. Germline V lookup: CDR1 SNHLY, CDR2 FYNNEI. The CDR3 covers 14 residues. Losses at the gene ends were 7 bases for V and 2 bases for J; bases not matched to a gene: 5. Filled out from reference TRBV2 and TRBJ2-3, the complete variable domain reads EPEVTQTPSHQVTQMGQEVILRCVPISNHLYFYWYRQILGQKVEFLVSFYNNEISEKSEIFDDQFSVERPDGSNFTLKIRSTKLEDSAMYFCASNSRGVTDTQYFGPGTRLTVL.

The CDR3 sequence is CASSHAQGTDTQYF. CDR3 bases: TGTGCCAGCAGCCACGCACAGGGAACAGATACGCAGTATTTT. This sequence joins TRBV4-2 and TRBJ2-3, with D tentatively TRBD1 (6 bases). The length of the CDR3 is 14 residues. Trimming removed 3 bases from V and 3 bases from J, with 10 bases in between. Germline V gives CDR1 LGHNA, CDR2 YNFKEQ.

The genes are TRBV7-2 and TRBJ1-3; 10 positions match TRBD1. Germline values: CDR1 SGHTA, CDR2 FQGNSA. This CDR3 has 15 amino acids. The junction had 4 bases not matched to a gene; V was cut back by 4 bases and J by 4 bases. The chain's CDR3 is CASSWTGGGGNTIYF. The CDR3 coding sequence is TGTGCCAGCAGCTGGACAGGGGGTGGGGGAAACACCATATATTTT. The full variable domain, completed using reference TRBV7-2 and TRBJ1-3, is GAGVSQSPSNKVTEKGKDVELRCDPISGHTALYWYRQSLGQGLEFLIYFQGNSAPDKSGLPSDRFSAERTGGSVSTLTIQRTQQEDSAVYLCASSWTGGGGNTIYFGEGSWLTVV.

This clone turned up a few times. The chain uses TRBV2 and TRBJ2-1; TRBD1 is a possible D gene (5 bases). The CDR3 extends over 12 amino acids. The germline V gene encodes CDR1 SNHLY and CDR2 FYNNEI. V lost 2 bases and J lost 8, with 7 bases in between. CDR3 sequence: CASSEKGYEQFF. DNA of the CDR3: TGTGCCAGCAGTGAAAAGGGGTATGAGCAGTTCTTC.

The DNA of the CDR3 is TGTGCCAGCAGCTCCTTGGCGGGGGCCTCTAATGAGCAGTTCTTC. Residues: CASSSLAGASNEQFF. This rearrangement joins TRBV7-7 to TRBJ2-1; maybe TRBD2 (7 bases). The V end lost 4 bases, the J end lost 7 bases, and 17 bases lay between the germline ends. This CDR3 region has 15 residues. Germline CDR1 reads SSHAT; CDR2 reads FNYEAQ (reference sequence). Combining the CDR3 with reference TRBV7-7 and TRBJ2-1 gives the whole variable domain GAGVSQSPRYKVTKRGQDVTLRCDPISSHATLYWYQQALGQGPEFLTYFNYEAQPDKSGLPSDRFSAERPEGSISTLTIQRTEQRDSAMYRCASSSLAGASNEQFFGPGTRLTVL.